This TCR beta chain was sequenced during a study of T cell responses to AZD1222 COVID-19 vaccine. Across the study: Whether given at about 4 or about 12 weeks, second doses were pooled. General study findings and limits: White British ancestry dominated among donors, who included more females, and clonal diversity was possibly underestimated.

Method: immunoSEQ multiplex PCR; TCRdb's copy keeps in-frame clones and lacks some. This table holds 180,000 or so clones, approximately 86% found once. With respect to this clone: Its antigen is as yet unknown.

The sample here was peripheral blood, taken on day 0 of AZD1222 vaccination. The source is an adult in good health.

DNA of the CDR3: TGTGCCAGCAGCTTGACAAGGAATGGCATTCAGTACTTC. It is translated as CASSLTRNGIQYF. V is TRBV14 and J is TRBJ2-4; D is unresolved. The CDR3 loop spans 13 amino acids. Trimming removed 5 bases from V and 9 bases from J, with 14 bases in between. Germline V lookup: CDR1 SGHDN, CDR2 FVKESK.